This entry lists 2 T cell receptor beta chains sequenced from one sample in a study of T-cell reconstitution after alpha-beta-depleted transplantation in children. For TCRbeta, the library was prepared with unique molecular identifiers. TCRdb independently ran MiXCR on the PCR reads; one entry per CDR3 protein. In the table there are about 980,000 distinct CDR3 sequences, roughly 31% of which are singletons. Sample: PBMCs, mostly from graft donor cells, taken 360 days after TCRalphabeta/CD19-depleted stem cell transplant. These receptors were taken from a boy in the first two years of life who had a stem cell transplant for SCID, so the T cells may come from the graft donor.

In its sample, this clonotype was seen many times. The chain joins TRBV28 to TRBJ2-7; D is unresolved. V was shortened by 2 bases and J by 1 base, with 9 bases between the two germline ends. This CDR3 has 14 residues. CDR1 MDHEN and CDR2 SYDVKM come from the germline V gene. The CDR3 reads CASSLQDRSYEQYF. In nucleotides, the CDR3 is TGTGCCAGCAGTTTACAGGACCGATCCTACGAGCAGTACTTC.

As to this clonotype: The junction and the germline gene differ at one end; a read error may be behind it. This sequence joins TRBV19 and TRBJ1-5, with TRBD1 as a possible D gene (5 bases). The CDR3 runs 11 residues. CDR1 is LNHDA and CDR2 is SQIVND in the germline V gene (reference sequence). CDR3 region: CASSIPGSPAF. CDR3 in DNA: TGTGCCAGTAGTATACCAGGGTCACCAGCTTTT.